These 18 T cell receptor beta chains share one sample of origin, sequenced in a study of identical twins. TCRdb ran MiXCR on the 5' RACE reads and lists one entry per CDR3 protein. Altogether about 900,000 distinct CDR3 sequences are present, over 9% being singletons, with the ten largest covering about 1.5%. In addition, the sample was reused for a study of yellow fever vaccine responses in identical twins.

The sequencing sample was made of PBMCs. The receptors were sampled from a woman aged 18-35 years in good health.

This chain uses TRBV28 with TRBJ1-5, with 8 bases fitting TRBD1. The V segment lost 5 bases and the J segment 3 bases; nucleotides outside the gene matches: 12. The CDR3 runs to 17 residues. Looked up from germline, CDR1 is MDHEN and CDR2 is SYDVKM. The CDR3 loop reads CASSPGQGRMINQPQHF. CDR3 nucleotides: TGTGCCAGCAGTCCCGGACAGGGCCGTATGATCAATCAGCCCCAGCATTTT.

DNA of the CDR3: TGTGCCAGCAGTTCCCGGGGACTGAACATGAACACTGAAGCTTTCTTT. Its translation is CASSSRGLNMNTEAFF. The rearrangement uses TRBV28 and TRBJ1-1; TRBD1 is a possible D gene (5 bases). Per the germline V gene, CDR1 is MDHEN and CDR2 is SYDVKM. This CDR3 spans 16 amino acids. Trimming stripped 4 bases from V and 0 bases from J, with 15 bases between. The full variable domain, its missing parts supplied by reference TRBV28 and TRBJ1-1, is DVKVTQSSRYLVKRTGEKVFLECVQDMDHENMFWYRQDPGLGLRLIYFSYDVKMKEKGDIPEGYSVSREKKERFSLILESASTNQTSMYLCASSSRGLNMNTEAFFGQGTRLTVV.

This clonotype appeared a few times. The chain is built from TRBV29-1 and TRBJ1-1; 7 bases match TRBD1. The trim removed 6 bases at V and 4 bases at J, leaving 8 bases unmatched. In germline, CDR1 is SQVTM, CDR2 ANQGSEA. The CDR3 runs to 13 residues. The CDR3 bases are TGCAGCGTATGCACAGGGGTTAGCACTGAAGCTTTCTTT. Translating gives CSVCTGVSTEAFF. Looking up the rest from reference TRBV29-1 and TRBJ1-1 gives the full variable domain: SAVISQKPSRDICQRGTSLTIQCQVDSQVTMMFWYRQQPGQSLTLIATANQGSEATYESGFVIDKFPISRPNLTFSTLTVSNMSPEDSSIYLCSVCTGVSTEAFFGQGTRLTVV.

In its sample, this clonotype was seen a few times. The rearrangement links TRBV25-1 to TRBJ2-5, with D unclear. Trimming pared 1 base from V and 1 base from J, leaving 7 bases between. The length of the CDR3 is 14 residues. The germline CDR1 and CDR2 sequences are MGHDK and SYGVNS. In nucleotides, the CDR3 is TGTGCCAGCAGTGAATTAAGTCTCCAAGAGACCCAGTACTTC. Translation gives CASSELSLQETQYF.

In DNA, the CDR3 is TGTGCCACCAGCCGGCGGGGGGGCGGCGGGGGCAATGAGCAGTTCTTC. Translating it yields CATSRRGGGGGNEQFF. The chain carries TRBV15 and TRBJ2-1, with TRBD2 identical over 9 bases. With 5 bases clipped from V and 6 bases from J, the junction kept 11 bases outside the gene matches. The CDR3 is 16 residues long. Germline-derived CDR1 and CDR2 are LNHNV and YYDKDF (reference sequence). Full variable domain (missing parts from reference TRBV15 and TRBJ2-1): DAMVIQNPRYQVTQFGKPVTLSCSQTLNHNVMYWYQQKSSQAPKLLFHYYDKDFNNEADTPDNFQSRRPNTSFCFLDIRSPGLGDTAMYLCATSRRGGGGGNEQFFGPGTRLTVL.

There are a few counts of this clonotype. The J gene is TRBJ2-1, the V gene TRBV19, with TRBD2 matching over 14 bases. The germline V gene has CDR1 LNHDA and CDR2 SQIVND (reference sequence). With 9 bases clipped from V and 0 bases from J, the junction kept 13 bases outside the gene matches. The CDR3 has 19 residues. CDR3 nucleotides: TGTGCCAGCAGACCCTCGACTAGCGGGGGGGCAAACTCCTACAATGAGCAGTTCTTC. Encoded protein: CASRPSTSGGANSYNEQFF.

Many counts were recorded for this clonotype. The CDR3 spells CASSPPGTSGMYEQYF. The CDR3 DNA reads TGCGCCAGCAGCCCTCCGGGGACTAGCGGGATGTACGAGCAGTACTTC. The chain couples TRBV4-1 to TRBJ2-7; TRBD2 matches 13 bases. V lost 4 bases to trimming and J lost 4 bases; unmatched junction nucleotides: 7. The CDR3 loop spans 16 amino acids. Germline V lookup: CDR1 MGHRA, CDR2 YSYEKL.

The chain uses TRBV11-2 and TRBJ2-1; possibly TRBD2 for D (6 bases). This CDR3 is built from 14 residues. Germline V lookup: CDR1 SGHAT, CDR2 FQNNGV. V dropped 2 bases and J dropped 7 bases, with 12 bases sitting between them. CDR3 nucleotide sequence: TGTGCCAGCAGCTTATCGGCGGGATTGAATGAGCAGTTCTTC. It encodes CASSLSAGLNEQFF.

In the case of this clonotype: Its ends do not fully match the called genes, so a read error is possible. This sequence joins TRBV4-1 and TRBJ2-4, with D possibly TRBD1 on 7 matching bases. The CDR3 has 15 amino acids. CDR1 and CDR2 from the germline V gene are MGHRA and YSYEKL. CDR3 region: CASTQSSQGGNIQYF. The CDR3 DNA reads TGCGCCAGCACCCAAAGCAGTCAGGGGGGCAACATTCAGTACTTC.

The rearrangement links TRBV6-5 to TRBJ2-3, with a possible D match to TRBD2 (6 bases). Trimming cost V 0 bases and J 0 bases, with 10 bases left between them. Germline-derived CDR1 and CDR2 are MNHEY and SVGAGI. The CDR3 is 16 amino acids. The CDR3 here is CASSYSERVSTDTQYF. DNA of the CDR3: TGTGCCAGCAGTTACTCGGAGCGGGTTAGCACAGATACGCAGTATTTT.

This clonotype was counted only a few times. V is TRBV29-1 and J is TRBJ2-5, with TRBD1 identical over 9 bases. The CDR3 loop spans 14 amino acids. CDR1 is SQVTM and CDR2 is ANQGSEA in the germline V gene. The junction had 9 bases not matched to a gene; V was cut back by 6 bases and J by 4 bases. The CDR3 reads CSVPPRDRVETQYF. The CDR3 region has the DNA TGCAGCGTCCCCCCCCGGGACAGGGTAGAGACCCAGTACTTC.

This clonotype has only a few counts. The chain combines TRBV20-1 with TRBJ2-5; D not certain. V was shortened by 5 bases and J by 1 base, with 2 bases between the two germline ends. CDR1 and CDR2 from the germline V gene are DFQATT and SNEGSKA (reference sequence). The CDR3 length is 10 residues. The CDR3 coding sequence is TGCAGTGCTGGCCAAGAGACCCAGTACTTC. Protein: CSAGQETQYF.

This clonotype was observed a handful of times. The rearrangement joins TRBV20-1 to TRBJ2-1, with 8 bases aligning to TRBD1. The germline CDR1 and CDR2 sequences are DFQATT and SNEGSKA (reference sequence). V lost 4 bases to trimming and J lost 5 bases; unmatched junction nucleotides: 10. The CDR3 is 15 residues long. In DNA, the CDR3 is TGCAGTGCTACGTCGGGTGAGACAGGGGACAATGAGCAGTTCTTC. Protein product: CSATSGETGDNEQFF.

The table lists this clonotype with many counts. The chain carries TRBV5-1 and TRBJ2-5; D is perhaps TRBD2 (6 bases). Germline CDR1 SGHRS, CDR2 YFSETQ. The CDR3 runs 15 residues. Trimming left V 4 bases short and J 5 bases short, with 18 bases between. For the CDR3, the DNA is TGCGCCAGCAGCGAGAGACTAGATGGATGGGAGACCCAGTACTTC. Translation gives CASSERLDGWETQYF.

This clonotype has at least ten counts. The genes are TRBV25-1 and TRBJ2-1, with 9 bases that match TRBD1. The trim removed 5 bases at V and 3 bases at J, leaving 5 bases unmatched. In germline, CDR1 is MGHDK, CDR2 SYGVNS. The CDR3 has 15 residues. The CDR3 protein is CASSTWDRDYNEQFF. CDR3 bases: TGTGCCAGCAGTACGTGGGACAGGGACTACAATGAGCAGTTCTTC.

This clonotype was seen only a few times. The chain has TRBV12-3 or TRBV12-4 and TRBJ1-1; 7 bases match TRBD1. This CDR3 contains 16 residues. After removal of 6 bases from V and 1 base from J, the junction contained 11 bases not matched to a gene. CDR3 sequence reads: CASSLALTGSNTEAFF. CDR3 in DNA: TGTGCCAGCAGCCTCGCCCTGACAGGGTCGAACACTGAAGCTTTCTTT.

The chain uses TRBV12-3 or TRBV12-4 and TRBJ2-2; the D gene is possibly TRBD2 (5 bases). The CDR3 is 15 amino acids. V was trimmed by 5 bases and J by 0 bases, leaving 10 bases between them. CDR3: CASSVYGTNTGELFF. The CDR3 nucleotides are TGTGCCAGCAGTGTATACGGGACGAACACCGGGGAGCTGTTTTTT.

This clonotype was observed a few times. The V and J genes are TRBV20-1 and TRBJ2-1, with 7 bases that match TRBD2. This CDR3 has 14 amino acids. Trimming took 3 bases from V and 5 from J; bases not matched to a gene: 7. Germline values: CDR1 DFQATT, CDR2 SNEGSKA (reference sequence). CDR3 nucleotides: TGCAGTGCTAGCCGCGGGGGTAAAAACAATGAGCAGTTCTTC. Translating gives CSASRGGKNNEQFF.